Sequencing of this TCR beta chain was carried out in a study of blood T cell repertoires in COVID-19. The data were produced by immunoSEQ multiplex PCR, yet TCRdb's version contains in-frame clones alone and is incomplete. The sample consists of a few hundred thousand clones, about 83% of them appearing once. There are 15 residues in the CDR3. CDR1 MDHEN and CDR2 SYDVKM come from the germline V gene. Trimming removed 6 bases from V and 1 base from J, with 13 bases in between. Living in 25 or so US areas, the participants were between roughly 18 and 90 years of age. Participant-reported clinical history was the basis for cohort assignment. For recovered donors of Cohort 3, there were two negative PCRs, clearance, or symptom resolution.

The sequence was collected from a woman in her thirties or forties who had recovered from COVID-19. The J gene is TRBJ1-5, the V gene TRBV28; a weak D match, TRBD1 (5 bases). The material sequenced was PBMCs or T cells enriched from blood (not recorded which). The CDR3 region is CASSIPGGSNQPQHF. The DNA of the CDR3 is TGTGCCAGCAGCATCCCCGGGGGAAGCAATCAGCCCCAGCATTTT.